This T cell receptor (beta chain) appears in the sequencing data of a study of T cells in Graves' hyperthyroidism and ophthalmopathy. RNA transcripts served as the template for amplifying TCR beta CDR3 regions. When the TCR CDR3 underwent first-round RT-PCR, the HTBI primer set was used. Each CDR3 protein is one row after TCRdb ran MiXCR on the multiplex PCR reads. In the table there are a few hundred thousand distinct CDR3 sequences, 15% of which are singletons. After removal of 5 bases from V and 7 bases from J, the junction contained 7 bases not matched to a gene. The V gene's germline CDR1 is MGHDK and CDR2 SYGVNS. This CDR3 is built from 14 residues. This clonotype was counted a few times. The antigen remains unidentified. Study conclusions and caveats: Ophthalmopathy and stable hyperthyroidism were told apart by a 13 V-J model.

V and J are TRBV25-1 and TRBJ1-2; 10 nucleotides align to TRBD1. The receptor's source is a woman aged 25 to 39 with Graves' hyperthyroidism. Sequencing was done on a sample of blood. The CDR3 spells CASSPQTGGSGYTF. The CDR3 nucleotides read TGTGCCAGCAGTCCTCAGACAGGGGGCTCTGGCTACACCTTC.